This T cell receptor beta chain was recovered during a study of blood T cell repertoires in COVID-19 (TCRdb year 2020). General notes on the study: Samples covering the acute and convalescent phases of COVID-19 were provided by collaborators in the United States, Italy and Spain. The material from the prospective study consisted of cDNA or gDNA derived from T cells, B-cell-depleted T cells, or PBMCs. The dataset comprised deeply sampled blood TCRbeta repertoires from subjects exposed to, actively infected with, or recovered from COVID-19. The repertoires were released in a freely available public database meant as a resource for research on the immune response to SARS-CoV-2. The samples were drawn from the first 160 participants of the ongoing ImmuneRACE study and from under 1,500 subjects provided by 6 global collaborators. The sample metadata nearly always contained a de-identified subject ID, COVID-19 status, age in years and sex. Where available, HLA class I and class II types were obtained from metadata supplied by the sample provider rather than from assay-based typing. Overall results and qualifications from the work: How much clinical and demographic metadata was included differed by source and by participant, and the metadata was provided uncurated.

Including the terminal cysteine and phenylalanine, the CDR3 comprises 11 residues. The DNA shown is the 33-base CDR3, in frame from base 1. Trimming costs V 5 bases and J 8 bases, and their ends lie 10 bases apart. The germline V gene (reference sequence) provides CDR1 DFQATT and CDR2 SNEGSKA. The immunoSEQ Assay, a bias-controlled multiplex PCR, was used to amplify TCRbeta CDR3 regions from genomic DNA. Concerning the study's data processing: Within the assay, amplification of reference gene primers was used to estimate how many nucleated cells each sample contained. To quantify the absolute abundance of each unique TCRbeta CDR3 rearrangement, sequence reads were collapsed and filtered. Productive Simpson clonality was computed per sample as the square root of Simpson's diversity index over productive rearrangements. Imported from immuneACCESS, the table was reduced by TCRdb to in-frame sequences with V and J called. These copies leave out some clones; in studies compared against another copy, an unresolved V gene accounts for under half, and the cause of the remainder is not known. The DNA gave D and trimming, while V, J and clone size come from that table. In this sample the table shows 73,000 or so clones, 80% to 95% of which occur a single time. In total, the top ten clones hold around 14% of the sample.

This clone was found a few times. Its antigen is still unknown. No much larger clone exists at a distance of one base, and base qualities are not known. Whole blood was collected in K2EDTA tubes by collaborating institutions according to the institutions' own protocols. For TCRbeta analysis, collaborators shipped samples in one of three forms: frozen whole blood, isolated PBMCs, or DNA extracted from either of those sample types. The clonotype was recovered from a human donor with active COVID-19. The donor label of this sample is uncertain. Sequenced material: peripheral blood. This chain is built from TRBV20-1 and TRBJ2-1; the D gene remains uncertain. Here the CDR3 is given as CSAGPRDEQFF. The nucleotides read TGCAGTGCTGGTCCCCGGGATGAGCAGTTCTTC.